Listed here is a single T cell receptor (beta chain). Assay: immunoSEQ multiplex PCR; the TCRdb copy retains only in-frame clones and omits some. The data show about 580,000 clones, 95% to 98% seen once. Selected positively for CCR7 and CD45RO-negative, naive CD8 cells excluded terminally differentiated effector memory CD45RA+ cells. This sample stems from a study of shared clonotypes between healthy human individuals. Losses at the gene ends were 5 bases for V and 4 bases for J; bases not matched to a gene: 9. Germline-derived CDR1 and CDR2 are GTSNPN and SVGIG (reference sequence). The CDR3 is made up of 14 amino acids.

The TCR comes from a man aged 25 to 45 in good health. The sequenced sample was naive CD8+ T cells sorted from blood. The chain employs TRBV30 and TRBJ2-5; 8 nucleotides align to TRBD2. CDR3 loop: CAWENGSGAETQYF. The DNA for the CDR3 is TGTGCCTGGGAGAATGGTAGCGGGGCAGAGACCCAGTACTTC. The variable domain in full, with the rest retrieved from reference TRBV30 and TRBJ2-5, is SQTIHQWPATLVQPVGSPLSLECTVEGTSNPNLYWYRQAAGRGLQLLFYSVGIGQISSEVPQNLSASRPQDRQFILSSKKLLLSDSGFYLCAWENGSGAETQYFGPGTRLLVL.